Listed here are 3 T cell receptor beta chains from one sample, sequenced in a study of cytomegalovirus exposure and HLA in healthy donors. The PCR made use of 60 Vbeta and 13 Jbeta primers. Using immunoSEQ multiplex PCR, the repertoire was profiled, and TCRdb retains in-frame clones only, with some absent. The data contain 150,000 to 200,000 clones, roughly 80% of them singletons. Sample: PBMCs. These receptors all come from a man in his forties in good health and CMV-seropositive.

V is TRBV4-1 and J is TRBJ2-5; a weak D match, TRBD1 (6 bases). From germline, CDR1 is MGHRA and CDR2 YSYEKL. Trimming stripped 2 bases from V and 0 bases from J, with 7 bases between. The CDR3 runs 14 residues. As DNA, the CDR3 is TGCGCCAGCAGCCAAAGGACAGACCAAGAGACCCAGTACTTC. Encoded protein: CASSQRTDQETQYF.

The count of this clone is one. V is TRBV7-6 and J is TRBJ1-3, with D possibly matching TRBD1 (6 bases). The V end was cut by 5 bases, the J end by 4 bases, with 12 bases between. Germline loops: CDR1 SGHVS, CDR2 FNYEAQ. This CDR3 comprises 14 residues. CDR3 sequence reads: CASSARGVGNTIYF. CDR3 coding DNA: TGTGCCAGCAGCGCCAGGGGAGTAGGAAACACCATATATTTT.

The chain carries TRBV6-5 and TRBJ1-5, with D maybe TRBD1 (5 bases). The CDR3 is 16 residues long. Trimming pared 1 base from V and 2 bases from J, leaving 12 bases between. The V gene's germline CDR1 is MNHEY and CDR2 SVGAGI. Written as DNA, the CDR3 is TGTGCCAGCAGTTACTTCCGGCCAGGGCGCAATCAGCCCCAGCATTTT. Translated: CASSYFRPGRNQPQHF.